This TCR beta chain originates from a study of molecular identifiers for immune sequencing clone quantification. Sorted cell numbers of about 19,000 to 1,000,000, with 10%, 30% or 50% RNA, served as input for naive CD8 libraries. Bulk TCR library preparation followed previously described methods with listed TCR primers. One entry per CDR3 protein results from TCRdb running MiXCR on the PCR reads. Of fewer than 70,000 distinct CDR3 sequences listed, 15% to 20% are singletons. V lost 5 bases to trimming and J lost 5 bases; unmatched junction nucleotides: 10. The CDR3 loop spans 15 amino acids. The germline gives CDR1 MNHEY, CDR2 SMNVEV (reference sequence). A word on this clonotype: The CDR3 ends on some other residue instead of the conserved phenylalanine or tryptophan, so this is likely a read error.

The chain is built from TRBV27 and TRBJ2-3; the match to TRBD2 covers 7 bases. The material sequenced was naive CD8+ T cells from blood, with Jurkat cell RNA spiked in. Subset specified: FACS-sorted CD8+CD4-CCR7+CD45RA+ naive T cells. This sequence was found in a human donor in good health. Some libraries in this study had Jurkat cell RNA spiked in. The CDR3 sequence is CASSTPGGGLDTQYS. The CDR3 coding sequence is TGTGCCAGCAGTACACCTGGGGGGGGGTTAGATACGCAGTATTCT.